Sequencing of this T cell receptor (beta chain) was carried out in a study of T cell responses to AZD1222 COVID-19 vaccine. The study's findings and limits: Most donors were white British, females outnumbered males, and clonal diversity was possibly underestimated. Baseline seropositives among AZD1222 recipients totaled only five to seven. When two AZD1222 doses had been given, Spike-specific TCR breadth and depth rose. Repertoires were collected only later (after the peak T cell response had occurred).

Data came from immunoSEQ multiplex PCR; TCRdb stores just in-frame clones and leaves some out. The profile shows some 150,000 clones, 90% to 95% of them singletons. Comment on this clone: The antigen is not known.

The starting material was peripheral blood, obtained on day 0 of MenACWY control vaccination. This receptor was taken from an adult in good health.

CDR3 nucleotide sequence: TGTGCCAGCAGCTTGAGGGGTCCTGAGCAGTTCTTC. It codes for CASSLRGPEQFF. The V and J genes are TRBV5-4 and TRBJ2-1; D is perhaps TRBD1 (5 bases). Germline V gene lookup returns CDR1 SGHNT and CDR2 YYREEE (reference sequence). Trimming removed 1 base from V and 9 bases from J, with 8 bases in between. This CDR3 spans 12 amino acids.